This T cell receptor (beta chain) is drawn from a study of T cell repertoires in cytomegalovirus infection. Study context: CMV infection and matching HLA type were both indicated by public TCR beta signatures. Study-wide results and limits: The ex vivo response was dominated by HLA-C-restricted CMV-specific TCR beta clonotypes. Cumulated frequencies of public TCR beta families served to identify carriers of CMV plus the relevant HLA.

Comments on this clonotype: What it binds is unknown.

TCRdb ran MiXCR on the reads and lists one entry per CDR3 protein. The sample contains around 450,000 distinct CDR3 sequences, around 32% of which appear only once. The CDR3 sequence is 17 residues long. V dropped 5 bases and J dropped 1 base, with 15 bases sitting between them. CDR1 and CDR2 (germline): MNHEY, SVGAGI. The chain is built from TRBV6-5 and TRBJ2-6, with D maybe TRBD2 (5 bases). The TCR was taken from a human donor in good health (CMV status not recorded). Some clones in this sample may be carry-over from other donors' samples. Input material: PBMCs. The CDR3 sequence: CASSPGPGMSGANVLTF. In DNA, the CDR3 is TGTGCCAGCAGTCCCGGACCGGGGATGTCTGGGGCCAACGTCCTGACTTTC.